Each of the 29 T cell receptor beta chains below was sequenced from the same sample in a study of Ad26.COV2.S vaccination and SARS-CoV-2 variants. This table comes from immunoSEQ multiplex PCR, and its TCRdb copy is limited to in-frame clones, with some not included. Here the sample spans around 450,000 clones, 80% to 90% being singletons. Treatment denoted: about 20 received Ad26.COV2.S at low or high dose, single or two shots; five or six received placebo; per-sample allocation not given. Day 63 following the first vaccine or placebo injection was when the samples were taken. The input for sequencing was peripheral blood, taken in a trial of Ad26.COV2.S vaccine versus placebo. Receptor source: a person aged 18-65 years who received the Ad26.COV2.S COVID-19 vaccine or a placebo.

Only one count was recorded for this clone. The rearrangement uses TRBV9 and TRBJ1-4; D may be TRBD1 (5 bases). The CDR3 runs to 12 residues. Per germline, CDR1 SGDLS and CDR2 YYNGEE. Trimming shortened V by 2 bases and J by 12 bases, and 11 bases separated the two germline ends. The CDR3 nucleotides read TGTGCCAGCAGCGTCCAGGGCGGGGAACTGTTTTTT. Translated, it gives CASSVQGGELFF.

This chain connects TRBV20-1 to TRBJ2-3, with 11 bases lining up with TRBD2. Trimming cost V 3 bases and J 5 bases; bases outside gene matches: 10. The CDR3 is 16 residues long. Germline V lookup: CDR1 DFQATT, CDR2 SNEGSKA (reference sequence). This chain's CDR3 is CSASKVAGGFRDTQYF. CDR3 DNA sequence: TGCAGTGCTAGTAAGGTAGCGGGAGGGTTTAGAGATACGCAGTATTTT.

This clone occurred once. The gene calls are TRBV27 and TRBJ1-6, with TRBD1 matching over 8 bases. CDR1 is MNHEY, CDR2 SMNVEV, per germline (reference sequence). J gave up 7 bases and V 0 bases, and 11 bases lay outside the gene matches. CDR3 size: 18 residues. This CDR3 is CASSLSPGGATGNSPLHF. The CDR3 DNA sequence: TGTGCCAGCAGTTTATCTCCAGGGGGCGCGACTGGAAATTCACCCCTCCACTTT.

The rearrangement joins TRBV7-2 to TRBJ2-3, with 9 bases that match TRBD2. The CDR3 has 16 residues. V trimming: 2 bases; J trimming: 4 bases; junction bases outside the gene matches: 7. Germline V CDR1 and CDR2: SGHTA, FQGNSA. In nucleotides, the CDR3 is TGTGCCAGCAGCTTAAGTCTTGGCGGGGGGGCAGATACGCAGTATTTT. This codes for CASSLSLGGGADTQYF.

Turning to this clone: Other DNA sequences in the sample encode the same CDR3. The CDR3: CASTLAGSNEQFF. The CDR3 bases are TGTGCCAGCACATTAGCGGGCTCCAATGAGCAGTTCTTC. This chain links TRBV27 with TRBJ2-1; the match to TRBD2 covers 7 bases. The trim removed 7 bases at V and 6 bases at J, leaving 6 bases unmatched. Per germline, CDR1 MNHEY and CDR2 SMNVEV (reference sequence). The CDR3 is 13 residues long.

On this clone itself: Other DNA sequences within the sample encode an identical CDR3. The genes are TRBV11-2 and TRBJ1-5; D is ambiguous. Germline V lookup: CDR1 SGHAT, CDR2 FQNNGV. The CDR3 sequence is 13 residues long. V dropped 5 bases and J dropped 0 bases, with 5 bases sitting between them. Here the CDR3 DNA reads TGTGCCAGCAGCCCTGATAGCAATCAGCCCCAGCATTTT. Translating gives CASSPDSNQPQHF.

The chain couples TRBV5-1 to TRBJ1-4, with D tentatively TRBD1 (5 bases). Germline V lookup: CDR1 SGHRS, CDR2 YFSETQ. Between the trimmed V and J ends, which lost 4 bases and 11 bases, there was a span of 21 bases. This CDR3 spans 15 amino acids. The CDR3 sequence: CASSPRGEGMKKLFF. CDR3 sequence (DNA): TGCGCCAGCAGCCCCCGCGGTGAGGGGATGAAGAAACTGTTTTTT. Based on the CDR3 plus reference TRBV5-1 and TRBJ1-4, the full variable domain is KAGVTQTPRYLIKTRGQQVTLSCSPISGHRSVSWYQQTPGQGLQFLFEYFSETQRNKGNFPGRFSGRQFSNSRSEMNVSTLELGDSALYLCASSPRGEGMKKLFFGSGTQLSVL.

The chain has TRBV5-6 and TRBJ1-2, with D maybe TRBD1 (6 bases). The V and J ends lost 2 bases and 6 bases respectively, with 14 bases between them. The CDR3 is 14 residues long. Germline CDR1 reads SGHDT; CDR2 reads YYEEEE. The CDR3: CASSLQGRVDGYTF. The CDR3 DNA sequence: TGTGCCAGCAGCTTACAGGGCAGGGTGGATGGCTACACCTTC.

The V and J genes are TRBV6-2 or TRBV6-3 and TRBJ1-2; 9 positions agree with TRBD1. CDR1 is MNHEY and CDR2 is SVGEGT in the germline V gene. Germline trimming cut 0 bases from V and 7 bases from J; bases unmatched to any gene: 3. CDR3 length: 14 residues. CDR3 region: CASSYSNRGLGYTF. The CDR3 DNA follows: TGTGCCAGCAGTTACTCGAACAGGGGGCTTGGCTACACCTTC.

The chain joins TRBV7-9 to TRBJ2-1; tentatively, D is TRBD2 (7 bases). Germline assignment: CDR1 SEHNR and CDR2 FQNEAQ (reference sequence). The V gene lost 5 bases and the J gene lost 0 bases, with 17 bases spanning the gap. The CDR3 extends over 17 amino acids. The CDR3 region is CASSPWGLAVSYNEQFF. CDR3 in DNA: TGTGCCAGCAGCCCTTGGGGGCTAGCGGTCTCCTACAATGAGCAGTTCTTC.

The chain has TRBV5-1 and TRBJ1-4, with D tentatively TRBD1 (6 bases). V dropped 0 bases and J dropped 7 bases, with 13 bases sitting between them. The germline V gene encodes CDR1 SGHRS and CDR2 YFSETQ. The CDR3 extends over 15 amino acids. CDR3 in amino acids: CASSLASRGGEKLFF. DNA for the CDR3: TGCGCCAGCAGCTTGGCCAGCAGGGGAGGTGAAAAACTGTTTTTT. Together with reference TRBV5-1 and TRBJ1-4, the CDR3 gives the full variable domain: KAGVTQTPRYLIKTRGQQVTLSCSPISGHRSVSWYQQTPGQGLQFLFEYFSETQRNKGNFPGRFSGRQFSNSRSEMNVSTLELGDSALYLCASSLASRGGEKLFFGSGTQLSVL.

This chain uses TRBV6-5 with TRBJ2-6, with D unresolved. This CDR3 is 15 amino acids long. Germline V gene data show CDR1 as MNHEY and CDR2 as SVGAGI. With 5 bases removed from V and 0 bases from J, the gap between germline ends came to 8 bases. For the CDR3, the DNA is TGTGCCAGCAGTACCGCGGTCTCTGGGGCCAACGTCCTGACTTTC. Residues: CASSTAVSGANVLTF.

The chain joins TRBV3-1 (or the pseudogene TRBV3-2) to TRBJ2-1; D perhaps matches TRBD2 (6 bases). CDR3 length: 15 amino acids. Trimming stripped 3 bases from V and 3 bases from J, with 12 bases between. Germline V gene lookup returns CDR1 LGHDT and CDR2 YNNKEL (reference sequence). The CDR3 here is CASSQDYLSYNEQFF. CDR3 coding DNA: TGTGCCAGCAGCCAGGACTATTTAAGCTACAATGAGCAGTTCTTC.

The V call is TRBV19, the J call TRBJ2-1; D not certain. The CDR3 covers 16 residues. Trimming pared 4 bases from V and 0 bases from J, leaving 13 bases between. Germline V CDR1 and CDR2: LNHDA, SQIVND (reference sequence). In nucleotides, the CDR3 is TGTGCCAGTAGTACCCGCCTACGAAGCTCCTACAATGAGCAGTTCTTC. Encoded protein: CASSTRLRSSYNEQFF.

The V and J genes are TRBV7-2 and TRBJ1-2; D gene uncertain. Looked up from germline, CDR1 is SGHTA and CDR2 is FQGNSA. This CDR3 is built from 19 residues. Trimming removed 0 bases from V and 2 bases from J, with 22 bases in between. Here the CDR3 reads CASSLAFWSVGTSNYGYTF. CDR3 DNA sequence: TGTGCCAGCAGCTTAGCTTTCTGGTCGGTCGGCACCAGCAACTATGGCTACACCTTC.

J is TRBJ2-7 and V is TRBV30; no clear D. The V end was cut by 4 bases, the J end by 6 bases, with 25 bases between. CDR3 length: 16 residues. Germline V CDR1 and CDR2: GTSNPN, SVGIG (reference sequence). Here the CDR3 reads CAWTRGVRRSQAEQYV. CDR3 nucleotide sequence: TGTGCCTGGACTAGAGGCGTCCGGCGTTCTCAGGCCGAGCAGTACGTC.

This rearrangement joins TRBV18 to TRBJ1-3, with unresolved D. Germline V CDR1 and CDR2: KGHSH, LQKENI. The CDR3 loop spans 13 amino acids. Between the trimmed V and J ends, which lost 5 bases and 0 bases, there was a span of 5 bases. The CDR3 DNA is TGTGCCAGCTCAGCGGACTCTGGAAACACCATATATTTT. Amino acids: CASSADSGNTIYF. The full variable domain, completed using reference TRBV18 and TRBJ1-3, is NAGVMQNPRHLVRRRGQEARLRCSPMKGHSHVYWYRQLPEEGLKFMVYLQKENIIDESGMPKERFSAEFPKEGPSILRIQQVVRGDSAAYFCASSADSGNTIYFGEGSWLTVV.

This chain connects TRBV3-1 (or the pseudogene TRBV3-2) to TRBJ1-1; no firm D call. The CDR3 runs 14 residues. Trimming took 1 base from V and 3 from J, leaving 9 bases between them. The germline CDR1 and CDR2 sequences are LGHDT and YNNKEL (reference sequence). Here the CDR3 DNA reads TGTGCCAGCAGCCAAGTAATGAGAGACACTGAAGCTTTCTTT. The encoded protein is CASSQVMRDTEAFF.

The chain recombines TRBV29-1 with TRBJ2-3; possibly TRBD1 for D (5 bases). V gave up 1 base and J gave up 1 base, with 9 bases separating them. From germline, CDR1 is SQVTM and CDR2 ANQGSEA. The CDR3 covers 14 residues. The CDR3: CSVEGTFRTDTQYF. For the CDR3, the DNA is TGCAGCGTTGAAGGGACATTCCGCACAGATACGCAGTATTTT.

V usage is TRBV11-3 and J usage is TRBJ2-2, with 9 bases fitting TRBD2. The J segment lost 2 bases and the V segment lost 5 bases, leaving 3 bases of the junction unmatched. The CDR3 runs to 15 residues. Germline V gives CDR1 SGHNT, CDR2 YENEEA. The CDR3 protein is CASSLSGRNTGELFF. CDR3 bases: TGTGCCAGCAGCCTTAGCGGGAGAAACACCGGGGAGCTGTTTTTT.

This sequence joins TRBV7-2 and TRBJ2-5; 7 bases fit TRBD1. This CDR3 has 13 residues. Germline V gene lookup returns CDR1 SGHTA and CDR2 FQGNSA. Unmatched junction bases numbered 7, after V lost 5 bases and J lost 7 bases. CDR3: CASSRDSAGTQYF. The CDR3 bases are TGTGCCAGCAGCCGGGACAGCGCAGGGACCCAGTACTTC.

The sample holds one count of this clone. CDR3 residues: CASTRTRGEETQYF. The CDR3 DNA sequence: TGTGCCAGCACCCGGACCCGCGGAGAGGAGACCCAGTACTTC. The chain carries TRBV7-2 and TRBJ2-5; D unresolved. The V end was cut by 7 bases, the J end by 5 bases, with 17 bases between. The CDR3 length is 14 residues. Germline CDR1 SGHTA, CDR2 FQGNSA.

V gene TRBV7-8 combines with J gene TRBJ1-1, with a possible D match to TRBD1 (5 bases). V was cut by 2 bases and J by 1 base, with 17 bases left in between. The CDR3 totals 17 residues. Germline assignment: CDR1 SGHVS and CDR2 FQNEAQ. The CDR3 DNA reads TGTGCCAGCAGCTTACCCCCGGGGCAGATGGAGAACACTGAAGCTTTCTTT. The encoded protein is CASSLPPGQMENTEAFF.

This rearrangement joins TRBV18 to TRBJ2-3; TRBD2 aligns across 7 bases. CDR1 KGHSH and CDR2 LQKENI come from the germline V gene. V was pared by 0 bases and J by 2 bases, with 8 bases of the junction left unmatched. This CDR3 is 17 amino acids long. In DNA form, the CDR3 reads TGTGCCAGCTCACCACCTGCTAGCGGAGCCCTCACAGATACGCAGTATTTT. Translating gives CASSPPASGALTDTQYF.

This clone has just a few counts. This chain joins TRBV28 and TRBJ1-4; weak D call: TRBD1 (6 bases). The CDR3 covers 16 residues. The V gene's germline CDR1 is MDHEN and CDR2 SYDVKM. The V end was cut by 4 bases, the J end by 3 bases, with 15 bases between. CDR3 sequence: CASSSPTGHANEKLFF. CDR3 DNA: TGTGCCAGCAGTTCCCCCACAGGGCATGCTAATGAAAAACTGTTTTTT.

This rearrangement joins TRBV3-1 (or the pseudogene TRBV3-2) to TRBJ1-6; TRBD1 agrees at 8 bases. V lost 1 base to trimming and J lost 8 bases; unmatched junction nucleotides: 4. CDR1 and CDR2 (germline): LGHDT, YNNKEL (reference sequence). The CDR3 covers 15 residues. CDR3 protein: CASSQVDRGDSPLHF. The CDR3 DNA sequence: TGTGCCAGCAGCCAAGTAGACAGGGGCGATTCACCCCTCCACTTT.

A remark on this clone: Other DNA sequences of this sample code for an identical CDR3. The rearrangement links TRBV7-9 to TRBJ2-6, with no clear D. Looked up from germline, CDR1 is SEHNR and CDR2 is FQNEAQ (reference sequence). This CDR3 comprises 15 residues. V lost 1 base and J 1 base, leaving 5 bases between the germline ends. The CDR3 is CASSLGGSGANVLTF. In DNA, the CDR3 is TGTGCCAGCAGCTTAGGGGGTTCTGGGGCCAACGTCCTGACTTTC. Supplemented by reference TRBV7-9 and TRBJ2-6, the full variable domain reads DTGVSQNPRHKITKRGQNVTFRCDPISEHNRLYWYRQTLGQGPEFLTYFQNEAQLEKSRLLSDRFSAERPKGSFSTLEIQRTEQGDSAMYLCASSLGGSGANVLTFGAGSRLTVL.

The chain recombines TRBV7-2 with TRBJ2-3; the D gene is possibly TRBD2 (6 bases). Germline V lookup: CDR1 SGHTA, CDR2 FQGNSA. Trimming pared 6 bases from V and 7 bases from J, leaving 17 bases between. The CDR3 has 14 amino acids. The CDR3 DNA sequence: TGTGCCAGCAGTTCCATCAGGCGGGAAAATACGCAGTATTTT. Protein sequence: CASSSIRRENTQYF.

The chain joins TRBV5-1 to TRBJ1-1; D is undetermined. This CDR3 is built from 13 residues. Trimming shortened V by 4 bases and J by 1 base, and 8 bases separated the two germline ends. The V gene's germline CDR1 is SGHRS and CDR2 YFSETQ. CDR3 bases: TGCGCCAGCAGCCGTGACTCGAACACTGAAGCTTTCTTT. Protein sequence: CASSRDSNTEAFF.